The sequence of this T cell receptor (beta chain) was determined in a study of blood T cell repertoires in COVID-19. Overall study: Sources were T cells, B-cell-depleted T cells, or PBMCs; the material itself was cDNA or gDNA.

Profiled with immunoSEQ multiplex PCR; TCRdb holds only in-frame clones, not every one. The data show roughly 200,000 clones, around 80% seen once. With V trimmed by 6 bases and J by 7 bases, 13 bases remained unmatched. The CDR3 sequence is 16 residues long. Germline CDR1 and CDR2: MNHEY and SMNVEV (reference sequence). The sample was peripheral blood. This sequence originates from a woman of 80 years or more with active or convalescent COVID-19. The chain carries TRBV27 and TRBJ2-4, with 9 bases identical to TRBD2. The CDR3: CASRPIGRGGVNIQYF. In DNA form, the CDR3 reads TGTGCCAGCAGGCCAATCGGGCGGGGGGGCGTCAACATTCAGTACTTC.